The rows below give T cell receptor beta chains drawn from one sample of a study of T cell repertoires in cytomegalovirus infection. TCRdb itself ran the reads through MiXCR, one entry per CDR3 protein. This table has about half a million distinct CDR3 sequences, about 33% appearing once. These receptors are not linked to any known antigen. This material consisted of cultured PBMCs, taken from culture after CMV antigen stimulation. The source is a human donor in good health (CMV status not recorded). Some clones in this sample may be carry-over from other donors' samples. Both conserved end residues are part of each CDR3. A D gene is named only where the DNA matches it firmly. The listing skips clone size in some rows; elsewhere it reads once, few, many or a size class.

>-|TRBJ2-5|TRBV7-9|-
CASSAQAYQETQYF
TGTGCCAGCAGCGCCCAGGCCTACCAAGAGACCCAGTACTTC
>-|TRBJ2-5|TRBV29-1|TRBD2
CSVSGGRVRQETQYF
TGCAGCGTCTCGGGAGGGAGGGTGCGCCAAGAGACCCAGTACTTC
>few|TRBJ1-1|TRBV11-2|-
CASSSTKNTEAFF
TGTGCCAGCAGCTCTACAAAGAACACTGAAGCTTTCTTT
>-|TRBJ2-7|TRBV20-1|TRBD2
CSAKDGTSGSYEQYF
TGCAGTGCCAAGGACGGGACTAGCGGCTCCTACGAGCAGTACTTC
>-|TRBJ2-1|TRBV7-2|-
CASSLVFRTLSYNEQFF
TGTGCCAGCAGCTTAGTGTTTCGAACACTTTCCTACAATGAGCAGTTCTTC
>-|TRBJ2-1|TRBV20-1|TRBD2
CSASRGTSGRWDEQFF
TGCAGTGCTAGTCGGGGGACTAGCGGGAGATGGGATGAGCAGTTCTTC
>few|TRBJ2-3|TRBV20-1|-
CSATRPSVTPPFYLTDTQYF
TGCAGTGCGACCCGCCCTAGCGTAACGCCCCCCTTCTACCTCACAGATACGCAGTATTTT
>-|TRBJ1-1|TRBV6-6|TRBD1
CASSYQGVNTEAFF
TGTGCCAGCAGTTACCAGGGGGTGAACACTGAAGCTTTCTTT
>few|TRBJ1-1|TRBV7-9|-
CASSDRKKPVPEAFF
TGTGCCAGCAGCGACAGGAAAAAGCCAGTTCCGGAAGCTTTCTTT
>-|TRBJ2-1|TRBV6-2/TRBV6-3|-
CAGSYSVEEGGYSYNEQFF
TGTGCCGGCAGTTACTCGGTCGAGGAGGGCGGATACTCCTACAATGAGCAGTTCTTC
>few|TRBJ2-3|TRBV4-3|TRBD1
CASSQGQGATDTQYF
TGCGCCAGCAGCCAAGGGCAGGGGGCCACAGATACGCAGTATTTT
>-|TRBJ1-1|TRBV6-8|TRBD1
CATGTGDVAEAFF
TGTGCCACCGGCACAGGGGATGTAGCTGAAGCTTTCTTT
>-|TRBJ2-5|TRBV27|TRBD1
CASSPITRTGQETQYF
TGTGCCAGCAGTCCTATTACCAGGACAGGGCAAGAGACCCAGTACTTC
>-|TRBJ2-7|TRBV6-1|-
CAITERQLGSISYEQYF
TGTGCCATCACCGAGAGGCAGCTTGGATCGATTTCCTACGAGCAGTACTTC
>-|TRBJ2-1|TRBV19|TRBD2
CASSIFSGRHNEQFF
TGTGCCAGTAGTATTTTTAGCGGGAGACACAATGAGCAGTTCTTC
>-|TRBJ1-1|TRBV12-3/TRBV12-4|-
CATGTRVNTEAFF
TGTGCCACCGGGACACGAGTCAACACTGAAGCTTTCTTT
>few|TRBJ2-7|TRBV4-1|TRBD2
CASSQESGASGSDEQYF
TGCGCCAGCAGCCAAGAGAGCGGGGCTAGCGGGAGCGACGAGCAGTACTTC
>few|TRBJ1-2|TRBV7-2|TRBD1
CASSLGPTGQNYGYTF
TGTGCCAGCAGCCTAGGTCCGACAGGGCAAAACTATGGCTACACCTTC
>few|TRBJ2-2|TRBV7-2|-
CASSFIFKTGELFF
TGTGCCAGCAGCTTTATCTTTAAGACCGGGGAGCTGTTTTTT
>-|TRBJ2-5|TRBV10-3|TRBD2
CAISPGTSGIGTQYF
TGTGCCATCAGCCCCGGGACTAGCGGGATTGGGACCCAGTACTTC
>few|TRBJ1-1|TRBV12-3/TRBV12-4|TRBD1
CASSLQGVSEAFF
TGTGCCAGCAGTTTGCAGGGGGTATCTGAAGCTTTCTTT
>-|TRBJ2-5|TRBV28|TRBD2
CASSFWLAGDQETQYF
TGTGCCAGCAGTTTTTGGCTAGCGGGAGACCAAGAGACCCAGTACTTC
>few|TRBJ1-3|TRBV27|-
CASSFPCRASAGNTIYF
TGTGCCAGCAGTTTCCCCTGTAGGGCATCAGCCGGAAACACCATATATTTT
>few|TRBJ2-3|TRBV4-3|-
CASSQDSGRTDTQYF
TGCGCCAGCAGCCAAGATTCCGGGAGAACAGATACGCAGTATTTT
>-|TRBJ2-5|TRBV6-5|-
CASSHFSGETQYF
TGTGCCAGCAGTCATTTTTCGGGAGAGACCCAGTACTTC
>-|TRBJ2-1|TRBV6-2/TRBV6-3|-
CASSLRDRKFF
TGTGCCAGCAGTCTCCGGGACCGTAAGTTCTTC
>-|TRBJ2-5|TRBV20-1|TRBD1
CSAPKTGTVGETQYF
TGCAGTGCTCCCAAAACCGGGACAGTAGGAGAGACCCAGTACTTC
>once|TRBJ2-7|TRBV28|TRBD2
CASRGLALERYF
TGTGCCAGCAGAGGACTAGCGCTCGAGCGGTACTTC
>-|TRBJ2-1|TRBV15|TRBD2
CATSRDNLLTSGKGEQFF
TGTGCCACCAGCAGAGATAATCTGTTGACTAGCGGGAAGGGTGAGCAGTTCTTC
>few|TRBJ2-7|TRBV7-9|-
CASSPSPGSPYEQYF
TGTGCCAGCAGCCCTTCGCCCGGTTCCCCCTACGAGCAGTACTTC
>few|TRBJ1-2|TRBV7-2|-
CASSLGPPGGYTF
TGTGCCAGCAGCTTAGGCCCGCCGGGGGGCTACACCTTC
>few|TRBJ1-2|TRBV27|-
CASSLEGKHGYTF
TGTGCCAGCAGTTTAGAGGGTAAACATGGCTACACCTTC
>-|TRBJ2-6|TRBV28|-
CASSLWFGPGANVLTF
TGTGCCAGCAGTTTGTGGTTCGGGCCCGGGGCCAACGTCCTGACTTTC
>-|TRBJ1-3|TRBV2|TRBD1
CASWGQASGNTIYF
TGTGCCAGCTGGGGACAGGCCTCTGGAAACACCATATATTTT
>few|TRBJ2-7|TRBV6-2/TRBV6-3|TRBD2
CASSSDGLAYEQYF
TGTGCCAGCAGTTCCGACGGACTAGCCTACGAGCAGTACTTC
>-|TRBJ2-2|TRBV20-1|TRBD2
CSARTSFRELFF
TGCAGTGCTAGGACTAGCTTCCGGGAGCTGTTTTTT
>few|TRBJ2-1|TRBV19|TRBD1
CASRRPGQGSYNEQFF
TGTGCCAGTAGACGACCGGGACAGGGCTCCTACAATGAGCAGTTCTTC
>-|TRBJ1-1|TRBV19|TRBD1
CASIKDRGGTEAFF
TGTGCCAGTATAAAAGACAGGGGTGGCACTGAAGCTTTCTTT
>many|TRBJ1-4|TRBV7-2|-
CASSLQWGANEKLFF
TGTGCCAGCAGCTTACAGTGGGGAGCTAATGAAAAACTGTTTTTT
>-|TRBJ2-7|TRBV27|TRBD1
CASSLTGDHSYEQYF
TGTGCCAGCAGCCTAACAGGGGACCACTCCTACGAGCAGTACTTC
>-|TRBJ2-1|TRBV11-1|-
CASSSAGAGQSSYNEQFF
TGTGCCAGCAGCTCCGCGGGGGCTGGACAAAGCTCCTACAATGAGCAGTTCTTC
>-|TRBJ2-1|TRBV5-1|TRBD1
CASSLFQGNRGNEQFF
TGCGCCAGCAGCTTATTTCAGGGAAACAGGGGCAATGAGCAGTTCTTC
>-|TRBJ2-3|TRBV10-3|TRBD2
CAISQGLAGVGDTQYF
TGTGCCATCAGCCAAGGACTAGCGGGAGTAGGAGATACGCAGTATTTT
>many|TRBJ2-3|TRBV12-3/TRBV12-4|-
CASSIATDTQYF
TGTGCCAGCAGTATAGCCACAGATACGCAGTATTTT
>-|TRBJ2-3|TRBV20-1|TRBD2
CSAKRGQRLNTDTQYF
TGCAGTGCAAAGCGGGGGCAGCGTCTCAACACAGATACGCAGTATTTT
>many|TRBJ1-1|TRBV7-8|-
CASTHPTQVTEAFF
TGTGCCAGCACCCATCCAACCCAGGTCACTGAAGCTTTCTTT
>-|TRBJ2-1|TRBV7-2|-
CASSLQQYPNEQFF
TGTGCCAGCAGCCTCCAGCAGTATCCCAATGAGCAGTTCTTC
>many|TRBJ2-3|TRBV7-2|TRBD1
CASSSPSGTGTDTQYF
TGTGCCAGCAGCTCGCCATCCGGGACAGGCACAGATACGCAGTATTTT